This T cell receptor (beta chain) was obtained from a study of shared clonotypes between healthy human individuals (dated by TCRdb to 2018 to 2020). Notes on the research overall: The cohort included three men and two women between 18 and 49 years of age. For each donor, CD4 naive and CD4 memory were each run on three plates, CD8 naive on two plates, and CD8 memory on one plate. The study deeply sequenced blood TCR repertoires of about 5 healthy adults to estimate repertoire size and the extent of clonotype sharing between individuals. To increase sequencing depth and limit assay-specific biases, different laboratories used diverse techniques to prepare libraries and sequence TCR repertoires. Per donor, leukapheresis produced somewhere between about 0.94 and 8.9 billion PBMCs. Broader findings and caveats from the paper: Even with the large sequencing depth, rarefaction of the sorted-subset datasets indicated that sequencing was incomplete. The genetic and exposure-history diversity represented was limited by the small number of donors. Naive subsets generally had larger estimated clonotype richness than memory subsets did. Based on pairwise subsampling, the degree of clonotype sharing among donors was expected to be affected by sequencing depth. Sampling was restricted to blood, and TCR repertoires in tissue are likely to differ from TCR repertoires in blood. Higher generation probabilities were observed for clonotypes shared by all four sorted-subset donors than for non-shared clonotypes. Sharing across a few donors was observed for roughly 5% of naive CD4, around 3.5% of naive CD8, around 2.5% of memory CD4, and around 0.44% of memory CD8 clonotypes.

CD8 naive samples consisted of CD45RO-negative cells that were positively selected for CCR7, yielding a CD45RA+CCR7+ population without TemRA cells. The donors were healthy, HIV-negative adults who had no recently reported acute infections or vaccinations. Every donor was a Caucasian adult living in Nashville, Tennessee, USA. After blood collection by leukapheresis, PBMCs were isolated using Ficoll-Histopaque density gradient centrifugation and then cryopreserved in the vapor phase of liquid nitrogen. Analytical flow cytometry was used to check the purity and quantity of each magnetically sorted T cell population. Genomic DNA was isolated from each sorted fraction and quantified by UV absorbance on a Nanodrop 2000c. Turning to this clone: This receptor's antigen is unknown. The sample holds no much larger clone one base away, and base qualities are not on file.

Its CDR3 holds 18 amino acids, cysteine through phenylalanine. The sequence is cut down to CDR3 DNA, 54 bases in frame from base 1. Looking up the germline V gene (reference sequence) yields CDR1 SEHNR and CDR2 FQNEAQ. Here V drops 5 bases and J drops 1 base, and the junction holds 13 bases not matched to any gene. Using the deep immunoSEQ assay, multiplex PCR amplified TCR CDR3 regions from genomic DNA. Extracted genomic DNA from each cell subset was distributed evenly across all wells of several immunoSEQ 96-well plates, and each plate was treated as a replicate. For sorted subsets, roughly 200 ng of genomic DNA, equivalent to 25,000 to 30,000 T cell genomes, went into each replicate PCR. The purified libraries were quantified using a Qubit 3.0 fluorometer, sized with a Bioanalyzer 2100, and then quantified again using the KAPA Library Quantification kit. Every immunoSEQ 96-well plate was sequenced on a separate single-read 150-cycle Illumina NextSeq 550 flow cell. In the original analysis: Because only junctional sequences without quality scores were contained in the immunoSEQ output, filtering matching that applied to full-length reads could not be performed. To assign V/J genes and CDR3, sequences were annotated against IMGT germline references using PyIR, a Python wrapper for IgBLAST v1.9. Any read was removed if the V/J assignment was weak (E-value above 1e-6), the CDR3 was missing, or the read contained stop codons, out-of-frame junctions, or ambiguous translated residues. A V3J clonotype was defined by an identical inferred V gene, J gene, and CDR3 amino acid sequence. Percentage overlap between repertoires was calculated by dividing the number of shared unique clonotypes by the size of the smaller repertoire. Three approaches were used to assess repertoire richness: RTK rarefaction, the Chao1 estimator, and Recon v2.1 estimates of unobserved clonotypes. OLGA was used to compute generation probabilities for all TCRbeta clonotypes that the gDNA method yielded from several donors. TCRdb took over this immuneACCESS table, retaining in-frame rearrangements with V and J assigned. Such tables are incomplete; in checked studies, under half of the missing clones stem from an unresolved V gene, and the remainder is unexplained. V, J and clone size are taken as reported in that table, and D and trimming were inferred from the DNA itself. The sample records about 1,900,000 clones, less than 95% of which are singletons. The top ten clonotypes cover approximately 1.2% of the sample.

The sequencing input was naive CD8+ T cells sorted from blood. According to the study, the label for this sample's cell subset or site signals: CD45RA+CCR7+. The chain couples TRBV7-9 to TRBJ1-3; the central 8 bases match TRBD1. The receptor's source is a man aged 18-30 years in good health. The sequence in DNA is TGTGCCAGCAGCCCCATGCAGGGGGCGACTGATTCTGGAAACACCATATATTTT. Its protein reads: CASSPMQGATDSGNTIYF.